This record looks at one T cell receptor beta chain sequence and its context. What it recognizes is unknown. The germline CDR1 and CDR2 sequences are SGHRS and YFSETQ. The CDR3 has 14 amino acids. Trimming left V 0 bases short and J 5 bases short, with 12 bases between. This record comes from a study of cytomegalovirus exposure and HLA in healthy donors. Study results and caveats: Analysis was performed later, and it showed HLA-associated TCR beta chains to be more clonally expanded than equally common others. Segments of the TCR beta V type were, in most cases, productive about 90% or about 30% of the time in an earlier analysis. A missense DCLRE1C variant was associated with V- and J-gene trimming of TCR beta chains in a later analysis, and an independent cohort replicated the association.

Primers included in the PCR were 60 Vbeta and 13 Jbeta primers. The method was immunoSEQ multiplex PCR; TCRdb's version includes in-frame clones alone and lacks a portion of them. In the table there are roughly 180,000 clones, 70% to 80% of which are singletons. Material: PBMCs. This chain joins TRBV5-1 and TRBJ2-7; TRBD1 might be the D (5 bases). The source of this sequence is a woman in her sixties in good health and CMV-seropositive. The CDR3, as DNA: TGCGCCAGCAGCTTGGATTTTGCAGGGAACGAGCAGTACTTC. Its translation: CASSLDFAGNEQYF. Together with reference TRBV5-1 and TRBJ2-7, the CDR3 gives the full variable domain: KAGVTQTPRYLIKTRGQQVTLSCSPISGHRSVSWYQQTPGQGLQFLFEYFSETQRNKGNFPGRFSGRQFSNSRSEMNVSTLELGDSALYLCASSLDFAGNEQYFGPGTRLTVT.